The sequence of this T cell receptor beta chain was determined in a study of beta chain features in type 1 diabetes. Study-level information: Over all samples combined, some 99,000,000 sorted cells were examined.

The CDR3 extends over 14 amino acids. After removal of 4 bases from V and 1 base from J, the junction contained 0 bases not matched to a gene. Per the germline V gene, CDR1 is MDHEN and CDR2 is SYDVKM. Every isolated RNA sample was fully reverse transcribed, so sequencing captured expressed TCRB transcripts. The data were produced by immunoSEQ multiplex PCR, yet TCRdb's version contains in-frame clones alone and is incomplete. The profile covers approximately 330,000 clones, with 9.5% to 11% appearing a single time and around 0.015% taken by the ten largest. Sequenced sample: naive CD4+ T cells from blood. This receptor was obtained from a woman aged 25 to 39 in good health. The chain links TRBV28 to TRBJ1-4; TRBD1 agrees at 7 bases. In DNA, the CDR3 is TGTGCCAGCAGTTGGGACAGAACTAATGAAAAACTGTTTTTT. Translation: CASSWDRTNEKLFF.